The present T cell receptor beta chain was sequenced within a study of response to subunit inactivated influenza vaccine (dated by TCRdb to 2016 to 2019). Describing the broader study: The study used deep quantitative T cell receptor repertoire profiling to track responses to a trivalent subunit inactivated influenza vaccine.

This clonotype occurred a few times. There is no known antigen for this receptor. Qualities for individual bases were not recorded, and no much larger clone is one base off. The CDR3 goes from the cysteine to the phenylalanine over 16 residues. Only CDR3 DNA is held: 48 bases, read in frame from base 1. CDR1 and CDR2, per the germline V gene, are SGHRS and YFSETQ. Relative to germline, V is missing 2 bases and J is missing 4 bases, with 5 bases of the junction outside any gene match. Receptor libraries were prepared by RT-PCR. Sequencing instrument: Illumina HiSeq 2500. TCRdb reran the public reads through fastp at Q25 and MiXCR, keeping productive beta chains. For every CDR3 protein sequence, its rows merge into one entry that carries the most common genes and DNA. In this sample the table shows some 600,000 distinct CDR3 sequences, less than 15% of which occur a single time. 6.5% to 8% of the sample comes from the top ten.

General findings and caveats noted by the study authors: The authors proposed that each seasonal influenza vaccination may bring in only a limited number of new T cells.

Here the chain combines TRBV5-1 and TRBJ1-4; TRBD1 matches 10 bases in the middle. The receptor comes from a man between 45 and 60 years old who received an inactivated influenza vaccine. Donor details come from another sample of the same person, matched by shared clones. The specimen comprised PBMCs from blood, sampled 14 to 15 days before vaccination. The CDR3 region reads CASSFTGQGINEKLFF. The DNA sequence is TGCGCCAGCAGCTTTACGGGACAGGGGATTAATGAAAAACTGTTTTTT.